This T cell receptor beta chain was recorded in a study of graft-versus-host responses after intestinal transplantation. This clone turned up a few times. Trimming took 3 bases from V and 1 from J; bases not matched to a gene: 3. Germline V gives CDR1 SGHDN, CDR2 FVKESK. The CDR3 extends over 14 amino acids. Tissue from the graft was processed to free its intraepithelial and lamina propria lymphocytes. TCRdb keeps only in-frame clones here, not all; method: immunoSEQ multiplex PCR. This table has approximately 20,000 clones, roughly 79% appearing once. The rearrangement joins TRBV14 to TRBJ2-7; 7 bases map to TRBD1. The sequencing here drew on ileum tissue, taken 12 days after intestinal transplant. The TCR sequence derives from a human patient who received an intestinal transplant, so some T cells may come from the graft donor. The CDR3 DNA follows: TGTGCCAGCAGCCACCCGGGACAGTCCTACGAGCAGTACTTC. This translates into CASSHPGQSYEQYF. Drawing the rest from reference TRBV14 and TRBJ2-7, the complete variable domain is EAGVTQFPSHSVIEKGQTVTLRCDPISGHDNLYWYRRVMGKEIKFLLHFVKESKQDESGMPNNRFLAERTGGTYSTLKVQPAELEDSGVYFCASSHPGQSYEQYFGPGTRLTVT.